These T cell receptor beta chains were read from a single sample in a study of T cell responses to AZD1222 COVID-19 vaccine. Method: immunoSEQ multiplex PCR; TCRdb's copy keeps in-frame clones and lacks some. The profile shows about 130,000 clones, 90% of them singletons. Source: peripheral blood, taken on day 0 of AZD1222 vaccination. The receptors come from an adult in good health. CDR3s include the opening cysteine and the closing phenylalanine or tryptophan. D genes are given only for firm matches. Size is omitted from some rows. Given values are once, few, many or a class for expanded clones.

V gene	J gene	D gene	clone size	CDR3 DNA	CDR3 protein
TRBV11-2	TRBJ1-5	-	-	TGTGCCAGCAGCTTACGCAGGGACCAGCCCCAGCATTTT	CASSLRRDQPQHF
TRBV15	TRBJ2-7	-	-	TGTGCCACCAGCAGAGATCTGGGACCGCAACTCTACGAGCAGTACTTC	CATSRDLGPQLYEQYF
TRBV5-6	TRBJ2-7	TRBD2	-	TGTGCCAGCAGCTCCCCGGCTAGCGGGAGCTACGAGCAGTACTTC	CASSSPASGSYEQYF
TRBV30	TRBJ1-2	-	-	TGTGCCTGGAGTGTAGGGGTTGGCTACACCTTC	CAWSVGVGYTF
TRBV24-1	TRBJ2-5	-	-	TGTGCCACCAGTGATTTGAATGGGGGTAAAGAGACCCAGTACTTC	CATSDLNGGKETQYF
TRBV9	TRBJ1-1	-	-	TGTGCCAGCAGCGTTGGGACGGCCCAAGTTGAAGCTTTCTTT	CASSVGTAQVEAFF
TRBV5-4	TRBJ1-1	-	-	TGTGCCAGCAGCTTGCCCGGACAGATGAACACTGAAGCTTTCTTT	CASSLPGQMNTEAFF
TRBV13	TRBJ2-2	-	-	TGTGCCAGCAGCTTTAGTTCGCCATTCCCCGGGGAGCTGTTTTTT	CASSFSSPFPGELFF
TRBV7-9	TRBJ1-6	-	-	TGTGCCAGCAGCTTAGCGAGTTCACCCCTCCACTTT	CASSLASSPLHF
TRBV29-1	TRBJ1-4	TRBD1	-	TGCAGCGTTGGCCCACAGGGGAAAGGAGAAAAACTGTTTTTT	CSVGPQGKGEKLFF
TRBV5-3	TRBJ1-6	TRBD1	-	TGTGGTACAAAGGGGGGACAGGGGAATTCACCCCTCCACTTT	CGTKGGQGNSPLHF
TRBV5-1	TRBJ1-1	-	-	TGCGCCAGCGGCATCAGGGTGTCGAACACTGAAGCTTTCTTT	CASGIRVSNTEAFF
TRBV27	TRBJ1-6	-	-	TGTGCCAGCAGTTTGACCGGTCATATAGCCTCCTATAATTCACCCCTCCACTTT	CASSLTGHIASYNSPLHF
TRBV10-3	TRBJ2-3	-	few	TGTGCCATCAGTGAGTCGGGACGGGAGCCGACAGATACGCAGTATTTT	CAISESGREPTDTQYF
TRBV27	TRBJ1-1	-	-	TGTGCCAGCAGTTTGTACACTGAAGCTTTCTTT	CASSLYTEAFF
TRBV19	TRBJ1-5	-	few	TGTGCCAGTAGTCCGCTGCGTGGGGGCAATCAGCCCCAGCATTTT	CASSPLRGGNQPQHF
TRBV19	TRBJ1-1	-	-	TGTGCCAGTAGTATGTGGGCAGTTAACACTGAAGCTTTCTTT	CASSMWAVNTEAFF
TRBV29-1	TRBJ1-1	-	-	TGCAGCGTGGGGGGGAGGACTGAAGCTTTCTTT	CSVGGRTEAFF
TRBV12-5	TRBJ1-1	-	-	TGTGCTAGTGGTTTGGGACACCTGAACACTGAAGCTTTCTTT	CASGLGHLNTEAFF
TRBV18	TRBJ1-1	-	-	TGTGCCAGCTCGGGAAGACAGAACACTGAAGCTTTCTTT	CASSGRQNTEAFF
TRBV10-3	TRBJ1-1	TRBD1	few	TGTGCCATCAGTGGTCAGGGGGCGACTCAGGCTTTCTTT	CAISGQGATQAFF
TRBV11-2	TRBJ2-1	-	-	TGTGCCAGCAGCACTCCCCCGACACCGCTATCCTACAATGAGCAGTTCTTC	CASSTPPTPLSYNEQFF
TRBV12-3/TRBV12-4	TRBJ1-2	-	-	TGTGCCAGCTTTCCGGGAGGTGGCTATGGCTACACCTTC	CASFPGGGYGYTF
TRBV30	TRBJ1-1	-	-	TGTGCCTGGAGAGGGGCACCTAACACTGAAGCTTTCTTT	CAWRGAPNTEAFF
TRBV7-2	TRBJ1-5	-	once	TGTGCCAGCAGCCACGCGGGGGCCAATCAGCCCCAGCATTTT	CASSHAGANQPQHF
TRBV7-2	TRBJ2-7	TRBD1	-	TGTGCCAGCAGAATAGGACAGGGGATATCCTACGAGCAGTACTTC	CASRIGQGISYEQYF
TRBV24-1	TRBJ2-2	TRBD1	-	TGTGCCACCAGTGATCCCACAGGGGTTGAAAACACCGGGGAGCTGTTTTTT	CATSDPTGVENTGELFF
TRBV27	TRBJ2-2	-	-	TGTGCCAGCAGTTCCCCCTCGGGTCGCAACACCGGGGAGCTGTTTTTT	CASSSPSGRNTGELFF
TRBV7-3	TRBJ2-3	TRBD2	-	TGTGCCAGCAGCTTAAGAGCGGGGATTGGCACAGATACGCAGTATTTT	CASSLRAGIGTDTQYF
TRBV10-3	TRBJ2-7	-	few	TGTGCCATCAGTGACCCGTTGTCTAGCTCCTACGAGCAGTACTTC	CAISDPLSSSYEQYF
TRBV5-5	TRBJ1-1	TRBD1	-	TGTGCCAGCAGCTTGGCCCGGACAGGGGGGAACACTGAAGCTTTCTTT	CASSLARTGGNTEAFF
TRBV7-7	TRBJ2-3	-	-	TGTGCCAGCAGCTCGGGACCTACTCGCACAGATACGCAGTATTTT	CASSSGPTRTDTQYF